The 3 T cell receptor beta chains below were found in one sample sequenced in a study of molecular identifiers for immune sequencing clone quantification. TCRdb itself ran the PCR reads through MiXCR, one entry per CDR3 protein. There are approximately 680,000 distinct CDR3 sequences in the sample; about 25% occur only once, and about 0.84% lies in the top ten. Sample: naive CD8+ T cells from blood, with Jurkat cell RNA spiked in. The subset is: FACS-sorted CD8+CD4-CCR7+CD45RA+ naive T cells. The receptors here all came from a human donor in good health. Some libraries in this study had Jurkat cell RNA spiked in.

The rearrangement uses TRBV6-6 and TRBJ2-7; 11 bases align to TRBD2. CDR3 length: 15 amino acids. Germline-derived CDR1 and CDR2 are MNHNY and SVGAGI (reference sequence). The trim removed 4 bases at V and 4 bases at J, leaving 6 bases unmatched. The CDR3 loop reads CASSSTGTSGYEQYF. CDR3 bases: TGTGCCAGCAGTTCCACCGGGACTAGCGGATACGAGCAGTACTTC.

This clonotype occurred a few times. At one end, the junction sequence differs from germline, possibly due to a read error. DNA for the CDR3: TGTGCTAGCAGCTTAGTACCGACTAGCGGGGGTGAGCAGTTCTTC. Its protein is CASSLVPTSGGEQFF. This chain connects TRBV7-7 to TRBJ2-1, with 12 bases aligning to TRBD2. This CDR3 is built from 15 residues. Germline loops: CDR1 SSHAT, CDR2 FNYEAQ (reference sequence).

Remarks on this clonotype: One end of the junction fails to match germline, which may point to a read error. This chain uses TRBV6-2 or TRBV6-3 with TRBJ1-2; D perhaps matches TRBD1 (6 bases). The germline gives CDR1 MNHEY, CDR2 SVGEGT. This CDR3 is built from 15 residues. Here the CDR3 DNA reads TGTGCCAGCAGATCGATTCTCGGACAGATCTATGGCCACACCTTC. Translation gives CASRSILGQIYGHTF.